This T cell receptor (beta chain) is from a study of patients and donors after allogeneic stem cell transplantation. The CDR3 has 15 amino acids. CDR1 is KGHDR and CDR2 is SFDVKD in the germline V gene. Trimming removed 9 bases at V and 5 bases at J, with 18 bases between. TCRdb processed the RT-PCR reads anew with MiXCR; each CDR3 protein has one entry. The sample lists about 960,000 distinct CDR3 sequences, around 17% occurring once. The sequence derives from a human donor who was either an allogeneic HSCT recipient or a stem cell or donor lymphocyte infusion donor (not recorded which). It is not recorded whose cells these are; they may come from a transplant donor. The rearrangement joins TRBV24-1 to TRBJ2-2, with D possibly being TRBD1 or TRBD2 (6 bases each). The sequencing sample was made of blood, either unsorted or a sorted T cell fraction (not recorded which). The CDR3, as DNA: TGTGCCACCTCTGGGCAAGGGGGGCGAACCGGGGAGCTGTTTTTT. This encodes CATSGQGGRTGELFF.